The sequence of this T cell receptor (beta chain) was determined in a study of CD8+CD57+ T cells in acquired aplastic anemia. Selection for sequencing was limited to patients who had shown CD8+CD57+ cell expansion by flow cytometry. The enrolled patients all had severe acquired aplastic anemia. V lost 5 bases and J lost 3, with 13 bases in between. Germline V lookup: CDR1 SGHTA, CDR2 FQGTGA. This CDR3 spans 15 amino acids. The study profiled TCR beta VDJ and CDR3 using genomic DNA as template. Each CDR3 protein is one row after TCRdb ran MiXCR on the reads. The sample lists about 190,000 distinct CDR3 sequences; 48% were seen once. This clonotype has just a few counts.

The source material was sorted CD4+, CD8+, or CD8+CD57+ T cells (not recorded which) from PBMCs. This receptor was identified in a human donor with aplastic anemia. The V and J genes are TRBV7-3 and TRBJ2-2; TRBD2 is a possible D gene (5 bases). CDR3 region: CASSPTPRDTGELFF. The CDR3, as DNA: TGTGCCAGCAGCCCGACACCGCGGGACACCGGGGAGCTGTTTTTT.